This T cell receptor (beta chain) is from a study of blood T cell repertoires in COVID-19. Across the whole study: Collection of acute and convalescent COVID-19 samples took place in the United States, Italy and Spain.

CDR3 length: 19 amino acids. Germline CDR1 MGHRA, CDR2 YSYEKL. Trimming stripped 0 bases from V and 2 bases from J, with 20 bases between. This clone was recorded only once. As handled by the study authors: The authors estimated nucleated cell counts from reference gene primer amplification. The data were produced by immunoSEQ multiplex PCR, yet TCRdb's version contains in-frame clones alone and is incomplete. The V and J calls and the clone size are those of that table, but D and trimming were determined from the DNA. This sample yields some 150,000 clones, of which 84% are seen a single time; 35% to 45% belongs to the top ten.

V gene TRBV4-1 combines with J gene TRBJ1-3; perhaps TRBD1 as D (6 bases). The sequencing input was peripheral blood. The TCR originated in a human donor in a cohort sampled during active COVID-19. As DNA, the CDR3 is TGCGCCAGCAGCCAAGAAGGCTCCCCAGGACAGAAGCCTGGAAACACCATATATTTT. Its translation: CASSQEGSPGQKPGNTIYF.